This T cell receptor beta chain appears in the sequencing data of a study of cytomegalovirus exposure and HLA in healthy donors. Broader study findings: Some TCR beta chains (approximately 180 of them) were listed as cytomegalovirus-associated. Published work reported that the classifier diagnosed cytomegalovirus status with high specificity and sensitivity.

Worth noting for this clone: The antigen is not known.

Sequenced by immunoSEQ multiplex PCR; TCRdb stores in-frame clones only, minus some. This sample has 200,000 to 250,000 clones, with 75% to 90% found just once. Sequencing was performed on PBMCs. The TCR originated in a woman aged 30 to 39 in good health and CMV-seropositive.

DNA of the CDR3: TGCGCCAGCAGCTTAACCTATATCCCCGGGACTCCCGAAGGGGAGCTGTTTTTT. It translates to CASSLTYIPGTPEGELFF. This sequence joins TRBV5-1 and TRBJ2-2; TRBD2 might be the D (6 bases). Germline CDR1 is SGHRS and CDR2 is YFSETQ. The CDR3 loop spans 18 amino acids. Trimming shortened V by 2 bases and J by 8 bases, and 25 bases separated the two germline ends.